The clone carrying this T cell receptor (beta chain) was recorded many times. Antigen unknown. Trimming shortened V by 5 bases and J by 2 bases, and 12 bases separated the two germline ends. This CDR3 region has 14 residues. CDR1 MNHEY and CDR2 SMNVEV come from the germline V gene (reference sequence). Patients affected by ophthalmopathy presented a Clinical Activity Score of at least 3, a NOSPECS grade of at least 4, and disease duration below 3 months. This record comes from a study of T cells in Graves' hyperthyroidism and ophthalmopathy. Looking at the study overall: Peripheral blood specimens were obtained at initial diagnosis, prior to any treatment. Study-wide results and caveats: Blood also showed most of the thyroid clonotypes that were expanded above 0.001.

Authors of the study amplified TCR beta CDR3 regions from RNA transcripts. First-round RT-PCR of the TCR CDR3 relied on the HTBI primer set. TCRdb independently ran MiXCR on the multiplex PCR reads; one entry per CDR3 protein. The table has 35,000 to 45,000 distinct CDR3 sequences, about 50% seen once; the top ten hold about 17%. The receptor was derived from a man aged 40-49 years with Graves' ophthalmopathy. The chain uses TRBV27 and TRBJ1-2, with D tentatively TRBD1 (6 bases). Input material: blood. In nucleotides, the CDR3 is TGTGCCAGCAGTACCCGGGACACGAACTATGGCTACACCTTC. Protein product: CASSTRDTNYGYTF.